This is a list of T cell receptor beta chains from one sample in a study of Ad26.COV2.S vaccination and SARS-CoV-2 variants. Clones were read by immunoSEQ multiplex PCR, and TCRdb kept only the in-frame ones, dropping some. Among about 350,000 clones listed, under 95% were seen once. The source material was peripheral blood, sampled after recovery from COVID-19. These receptors were obtained from a human donor who had recovered from COVID-19. The CDR3 runs from the conserved cysteine through the conserved F or W. The D gene is left open where the match is weak. Size is omitted from some rows. Given values are once, few, many or a class for expanded clones.

.	.	TRBV7-2	TRBJ1-6	CASSRVRGSPLHF	TGTGCCAGCAGTCGGGTTCGTGGTTCACCCCTCCACTTT
.	TRBD2	TRBV12-3/TRBV12-4	TRBJ2-7	CASSPGGYEQYF	TGTGCCAGCAGCCCGGGGGGCTACGAGCAGTACTTC
few	.	TRBV9	TRBJ1-1	CASSVVSPGVNTEAFF	TGTGCCAGCAGCGTAGTTAGCCCGGGGGTGAACACTGAAGCTTTCTTT
.	TRBD1	TRBV3-1/TRBV3-2	TRBJ1-1	CASTMTGTTEAFF	TGTGCCAGCACAATGACAGGGACCACTGAAGCTTTCTTT
.	.	TRBV18	TRBJ2-1	CASSPPKGGYNEQFF	TGTGCCAGCTCACCACCGAAGGGGGGATACAATGAGCAGTTCTTC
.	TRBD1	TRBV29-1	TRBJ1-1	CSVEAWGQGANEAFF	TGCAGCGTTGAAGCCTGGGGACAGGGGGCCAACGAAGCTTTCTTT
.	.	TRBV7-8	TRBJ1-2	CASSLGRANYGYTF	TGTGCCAGCAGCTTAGGTCGAGCTAACTATGGCTACACCTTC
few	.	TRBV7-2	TRBJ1-5	CASSLRQSNQPQHF	TGTGCCAGCAGCCTGCGACAGAGTAATCAGCCCCAGCATTTT
.	TRBD1	TRBV6-2/TRBV6-3	TRBJ1-5	CASSYMDRSNQPQHF	TGTGCCAGCAGTTATATGGACAGGAGCAATCAGCCCCAGCATTTT
.	TRBD2	TRBV9	TRBJ2-7	CASGGTTSYEQYF	TGTGCCAGCGGCGGGACTACTTCCTACGAGCAGTACTTC
.	TRBD1	TRBV7-8	TRBJ1-2	CASSAVARGLYGYTF	TGTGCCAGCAGCGCCGTAGCTAGGGGGCTCTATGGCTACACCTTC
.	TRBD1	TRBV12-3/TRBV12-4	TRBJ2-1	CASRGQASREQFF	TGTGCCAGCAGGGGACAGGCCTCTAGGGAGCAGTTCTTC
.	TRBD1	TRBV27	TRBJ2-1	CASSFSGTDYNEQFF	TGTGCCAGCAGTTTTTCGGGGACAGATTACAATGAGCAGTTCTTC
.	TRBD1	TRBV6-5	TRBJ2-2	CASRKTGGNTGELFF	TGTGCCAGCAGAAAAACAGGGGGAAACACCGGGGAGCTGTTTTTT
.	.	TRBV19	TRBJ2-2	CASSIRGAGELFF	TGTGCCAGTAGTATCAGGGGGGCCGGGGAGCTGTTTTTT
.	.	TRBV6-5	TRBJ1-6	CASSYSSVLPIGNLHF	TGTGCCAGCAGTTACTCGTCGGTCTTACCAATCGGGAATCTCCACTTT
.	.	TRBV6-4	TRBJ2-3	CASSVGDNIGADTQYF	TGTGCCAGCAGTGTTGGGGACAATATTGGGGCAGATACGCAGTATTTT
.	.	TRBV6-6	TRBJ2-3	CASSSGYRDTQYF	TGTGCCAGCAGCTCGGGGTACCGAGATACGCAGTATTTT
.	.	TRBV27	TRBJ2-5	CASSPERRPYQETQYF	TGTGCCAGCAGTCCGGAGCGGAGACCGTACCAAGAGACCCAGTACTTC
.	.	TRBV4-1	TRBJ1-3	CASSLGQGTGNTIYF	TGCGCCAGCAGCCTCGGACAAGGTACTGGAAACACCATATATTTT
.	TRBD1	TRBV18	TRBJ2-6	CASSPNRGSGANVLTF	TGTGCCAGCTCACCGAACAGGGGTTCTGGGGCCAACGTCCTGACTTTC
.	.	TRBV10-3	TRBJ1-1	CAIKIVENTEAFF	TGTGCCATCAAAATTGTCGAGAACACTGAAGCTTTCTTT
.	.	TRBV6-2/TRBV6-3	TRBJ1-2	CASSPRGGGYTF	TGTGCCAGCAGTCCCCGAGGAGGTGGCTACACCTTC
.	.	TRBV6-2/TRBV6-3	TRBJ1-2	CASSSAGADYGYTF	TGTGCCAGCAGTTCCGCAGGGGCGGACTATGGCTACACCTTC
.	TRBD2	TRBV5-4	TRBJ2-1	CASSLRLAGANEQFF	TGTGCCAGCAGCTTGAGGCTAGCGGGGGCGAATGAGCAGTTCTTC
.	TRBD2	TRBV5-1	TRBJ2-1	CASRAGAGGPDNEQFF	TGCGCCAGCAGGGCAGGAGCGGGGGGGCCTGACAATGAGCAGTTCTTC
.	.	TRBV20-1	TRBJ1-4	CSAILGEKLFF	TGCAGTGCTATTCTCGGTGAAAAACTGTTTTTT
.	.	TRBV11-2	TRBJ2-3	CASSLVPWRLTTDTQYF	TGTGCCAGCAGCTTAGTCCCCTGGCGGCTTACCACAGATACGCAGTATTTT
.	.	TRBV6-5	TRBJ2-7	CASTVKGEQYF	TGTGCCAGCACCGTAAAGGGCGAGCAGTACTTC
few	.	TRBV7-8	TRBJ1-1	CASSLESSGGTEAFF	TGTGCCAGCAGCTTAGAATCATCGGGGGGTACTGAAGCTTTCTTT
.	.	TRBV29-1	TRBJ1-1	CSVARGATEAFF	TGCAGCGTTGCCAGGGGTGCCACTGAAGCTTTCTTT
.	TRBD2	TRBV15	TRBJ2-2	CATSPGGHSGELFF	TGTGCCACCAGCCCGGGGGGGCATTCCGGGGAGCTGTTTTTT
.	TRBD2	TRBV11-2	TRBJ2-3	CASSTLAGKGTDTQYF	TGTGCCAGCAGCACTCTAGCGGGGAAGGGCACAGATACGCAGTATTTT
.	.	TRBV9	TRBJ1-5	CASSVGLGSNQPQHF	TGTGCCAGCAGCGTAGGTCTAGGGAGTAATCAGCCCCAGCATTTT
.	.	TRBV9	TRBJ2-3	CASSVGGLGSDTQYF	TGTGCCAGCAGCGTAGGAGGGTTAGGATCAGATACGCAGTATTTT
.	.	TRBV12-3/TRBV12-4	TRBJ1-1	CASSFYGGTEAFF	TGTGCCAGCAGTTTTTATGGGGGCACTGAAGCTTTCTTT
.	TRBD1	TRBV12-3/TRBV12-4	TRBJ1-3	CASSFGTGDF	TGTGCCAGCAGCTTTGGGACAGGAGATTTT
.	.	TRBV27	TRBJ1-2	CASSPTGDYYGYTF	TGTGCCAGCAGTCCGACTGGCGACTACTATGGCTACACCTTC
few	.	TRBV6-5	TRBJ1-1	CASSTRGGGTEAFF	TGTGCCAGCAGCACCCGTGGGGGAGGCACTGAAGCTTTCTTT
once	TRBD1	TRBV29-1	TRBJ1-3	CSFPGQGSSGNTIYF	TGCAGCTTCCCCGGACAGGGATCCTCTGGAAACACCATATATTTT
.	.	TRBV28	TRBJ1-5	CASSLQTEINQPQHF	TGTGCCAGCAGTTTACAAACAGAAATCAATCAGCCCCAGCATTTT
.	TRBD1	TRBV27	TRBJ1-2	CASSLSGEGQEGYTF	TGTGCCAGCAGTTTATCTGGAGAGGGACAGGAGGGCTACACCTTC
.	TRBD2	TRBV2	TRBJ2-3	CATGRGTDTQYF	TGTGCCACCGGGAGGGGAACAGATACGCAGTATTTT
.	.	TRBV4-2	TRBJ2-2	CASSRISTIRDTGELFF	TGTGCCAGCAGCCGAATAAGTACGATTCGGGACACCGGGGAGCTGTTTTTT
once	.	TRBV9	TRBJ2-1	CASSPSQGGGYEQFF	TGTGCCAGCAGCCCAAGCCAGGGGGGCGGTTATGAGCAGTTCTTC
.	TRBD1	TRBV19	TRBJ1-2	CASSIGGQGVYGYTF	TGTGCCAGTAGTATAGGGGGACAGGGCGTATATGGCTACACCTTC
.	.	TRBV5-1	TRBJ1-3	CASSFGQISSGNTIYF	TGCGCCAGCAGCTTCGGACAGATTTCCTCTGGAAACACCATATATTTT
.	TRBD2	TRBV4-3	TRBJ2-7	CASSQEGSGVYEQYF	TGCGCCAGCAGCCAAGAGGGTAGCGGGGTCTACGAGCAGTACTTC
.	TRBD2	TRBV10-3	TRBJ2-2	CAISESMVAGWAGELFF	TGTGCCATCAGTGAGTCGATGGTAGCGGGGTGGGCCGGGGAGCTGTTTTTT
.	.	TRBV12-3/TRBV12-4	TRBJ2-1	CASSYSGEQFF	TGTGCCAGCAGCTATAGTGGTGAGCAGTTCTTC
.	.	TRBV7-6	TRBJ1-5	CASSDHSLGGDQPQHF	TGTGCCAGCAGCGATCATTCCCTCGGGGGAGACCAGCCCCAGCATTTT
.	.	TRBV19	TRBJ2-5	CASSPWGRGHSETQYF	TGTGCCAGTAGCCCCTGGGGTCGGGGTCATTCAGAGACCCAGTACTTC
.	.	TRBV9	TRBJ2-3	CASSIGGGVVTDTQYF	TGTGCCAGCAGCATAGGTGGGGGTGTTGTGACAGATACGCAGTATTTT
.	TRBD1	TRBV18	TRBJ2-6	CASSNDRVPGANVLTF	TGTGCCAGCTCAAACGACAGGGTCCCTGGGGCCAACGTCCTGACTTTC
.	TRBD2	TRBV7-8	TRBJ2-7	CASSRGAYEQYF	TGTGCCAGCAGCCGGGGGGCCTACGAGCAGTACTTC